These T cell receptor beta chains were read from a single sample in a study of cytomegalovirus exposure and HLA in healthy donors. TCRdb keeps only in-frame clones here, not all; method: immunoSEQ multiplex PCR. The repertoire has fewer than 100,000 clones, 6% to 9% of them found once; the top ten carry roughly 2%. Input material: PBMCs. These receptors were obtained from a middle-aged man in good health and CMV-seronegative. CDR3s leave out the opening cysteine and the closing phenylalanine or tryptophan. The order of the fields is V gene, D gene, J gene, CDR3 protein. The D gene is left open where the match is weak.

v_gene: TRBV7-2; d_gene: TRBD2; j_gene: TRBJ2-3; CDR3aa: ASSLTGGTGTQY
v_gene: TRBV6-6; d_gene: -; j_gene: TRBJ1-1; CDR3aa: ASSYPGSEAF
v_gene: TRBV28; d_gene: TRBD1; j_gene: TRBJ1-1; CDR3aa: ASGNSQGLGNTEAF
v_gene: TRBV27; d_gene: TRBD1; j_gene: TRBJ2-2; CDR3aa: ASSSRQGNTGELF
v_gene: TRBV23-1; d_gene: TRBD1; j_gene: TRBJ2-7; CDR3aa: ASSQSPGGSYEQY
v_gene: TRBV9; d_gene: -; j_gene: TRBJ2-1; CDR3aa: ASNTDSPYNEQF
v_gene: TRBV6-1; d_gene: TRBD1; j_gene: TRBJ1-1; CDR3aa: ASSGTGGTEAF
v_gene: TRBV29-1; d_gene: TRBD1; j_gene: TRBJ2-3; CDR3aa: SGTGTGGDTDTQY
v_gene: TRBV28; d_gene: -; j_gene: TRBJ1-1; CDR3aa: ASSRGEAF
v_gene: TRBV28; d_gene: -; j_gene: TRBJ1-5; CDR3aa: ASSQYGEGPNQPQH
v_gene: TRBV5-1; d_gene: -; j_gene: TRBJ2-7; CDR3aa: ASSPLGAWGSYEQY
v_gene: TRBV5-1; d_gene: TRBD1; j_gene: TRBJ1-3; CDR3aa: ASSSTGLSGNTIY
v_gene: TRBV6-5; d_gene: -; j_gene: -; CDR3aa: ASSTGPYEQY
v_gene: TRBV14; d_gene: -; j_gene: TRBJ2-5; CDR3aa: ASSQVADQETQY
v_gene: TRBV19; d_gene: -; j_gene: TRBJ2-7; CDR3aa: ASSLGKGSYEQY
v_gene: TRBV28; d_gene: -; j_gene: TRBJ2-1; CDR3aa: ASSPSWTANEQF
v_gene: TRBV5-8; d_gene: TRBD1; j_gene: TRBJ1-5; CDR3aa: ASSINRGSGGNQPQH
v_gene: TRBV6-6; d_gene: -; j_gene: TRBJ2-6; CDR3aa: ASSSVNSGANVLT
v_gene: TRBV25-1; d_gene: TRBD1; j_gene: TRBJ2-7; CDR3aa: ASSDQRDRAHEQY
v_gene: TRBV7-8; d_gene: -; j_gene: TRBJ1-5; CDR3aa: ASSFTGGSNQPQH
v_gene: TRBV7-3; d_gene: TRBD1; j_gene: TRBJ1-1; CDR3aa: ASGQGVNTEAF
v_gene: TRBV6-1; d_gene: -; j_gene: TRBJ2-1; CDR3aa: ASSELPVSPYNEQF
v_gene: TRBV2; d_gene: -; j_gene: TRBJ1-5; CDR3aa: ASTREGAGQPQH
v_gene: TRBV14; d_gene: TRBD2; j_gene: TRBJ2-7; CDR3aa: ASSPTTSTREVDEQY
v_gene: TRBV5-6; d_gene: TRBD2; j_gene: TRBJ2-5; CDR3aa: ASSSLFRQGLEETQY
v_gene: TRBV5-1; d_gene: -; j_gene: TRBJ2-5; CDR3aa: ASSIVSLETQY
v_gene: TRBV7-9; d_gene: TRBD1; j_gene: TRBJ1-3; CDR3aa: ASSLTGTGNTIY
v_gene: TRBV28; d_gene: -; j_gene: TRBJ2-7; CDR3aa: ASSLLGGDLYEQY
v_gene: TRBV6-1; d_gene: -; j_gene: TRBJ1-1; CDR3aa: ASSEAIYSEAF
v_gene: TRBV2; d_gene: -; j_gene: TRBJ1-2; CDR3aa: ASSEYMQVEGYT
v_gene: TRBV9; d_gene: -; j_gene: TRBJ2-1; CDR3aa: ASSVAGWTYNEQF